This TCR beta chain stems from a study of identical twins. General observations from the study: Conclusions leaned on cross-sectional statistical analysis and did not track the same donors over time.

This clonotype was seen ten or more times. The antigen is unknown. CDR3 length equals 16 residues. Losses at the gene ends were 4 bases for V and 0 bases for J; bases not matched to a gene: 3. Looked up from germline, CDR1 is MGHDK and CDR2 is SYGVNS. Template switching (which added a universal primer site) was used, and cDNA carried unique molecular identifiers. TCRdb analysed the 5' RACE reads with MiXCR anew, one entry per CDR3 protein. The data contain hundreds of thousands of distinct CDR3 sequences, roughly 8.6% of them seen just once; the ten biggest clones take up about 2.1%. Separately, the same data were catalogued under a study of yellow fever vaccine responses in identical twins. In that study: Twins' vaccine T cell response reportedly seemed partly convergent, partly personalized.

Sample: memory (CD45RO+) T cells sorted from blood. The chain uses TRBV25-1 and TRBJ1-6; TRBD1 aligns across 7 bases. This clonotype originated in a woman aged 18 to 35 in good health. The CDR3 coding sequence is TGTGCCAGCAGTGTCCGACAGGGCTCCTATAATTCACCCCTCCACTTT. Translating gives CASSVRQGSYNSPLHF.